There are a few counts of the clone carrying this TCR beta chain. Germline-derived CDR1 and CDR2 are SGHTS and YDEGEE. The ends were cut back, 0 bases at V and 8 bases at J, with 17 bases in the middle. The CDR3 is 16 amino acids. Through Arm-PCR of CDR3 regions and iRepertoire HTBI primers, TCR beta libraries were built. In the authors' methods: Identification across samples found fewer than 65 TRBV and 11 to 15 TRBJ segments. TCRdb ran MiXCR on the multiplex PCR reads and lists one entry per CDR3 protein. TCRdb's processing, not the study's, gives the V and J calls here. Of roughly 260,000 distinct CDR3 sequences in the sample, around a sixth were seen once. The entry originates in a study of regulatory T cells in long-lasting Graves disease. Time point defined: newly diagnosed GD, antithyroid drugs for less than 3 months. The TCR library used RNA extracted from PBMCs. These data were also reused for a study on T cells in Graves' hyperthyroidism and ophthalmopathy. Per that paper: Clinicians diagnosed patients from clinical symptoms, serum thyroxine and TRAb, thyroid ultrasound and orbital computed tomography.

The specimen comprised peripheral blood mononuclear cells (PBMCs), sampled at new diagnosis, from a patient treated with antithyroid drugs. The sequence came from a woman under 40 with Graves disease. The chain carries TRBV5-8 and TRBJ1-4, with D possibly matching TRBD1 (5 bases). The CDR3 sequence: CASSLDGTRRKEKLFF. The CDR3 DNA reads as TGTGCCAGCAGCTTGGACGGGACCCGAAGGAAAGAAAAACTGTTTTTT. The variable domain in full, with the rest retrieved from reference TRBV5-8 and TRBJ1-4, is EAGVTQSPTHLIKTRGQQATLRCSPISGHTSVYWYQQALGLGLQFLLWYDEGEERNRGNFPPRFSGRQFPNYSSELNVNALELEDSALYLCASSLDGTRRKEKLFFGSGTQLSVL.